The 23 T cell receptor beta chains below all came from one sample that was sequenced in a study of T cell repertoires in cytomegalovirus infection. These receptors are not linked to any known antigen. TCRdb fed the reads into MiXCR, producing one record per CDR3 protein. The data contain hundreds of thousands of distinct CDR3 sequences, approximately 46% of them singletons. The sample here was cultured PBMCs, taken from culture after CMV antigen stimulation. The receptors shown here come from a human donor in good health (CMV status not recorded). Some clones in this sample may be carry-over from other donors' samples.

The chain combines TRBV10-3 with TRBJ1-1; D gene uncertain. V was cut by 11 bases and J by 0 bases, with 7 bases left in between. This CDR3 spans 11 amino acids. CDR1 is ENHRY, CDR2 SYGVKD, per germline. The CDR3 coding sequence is TGTGCCTTACATCTGAACACTGAAGCTTTCTTT. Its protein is CALHLNTEAFF.

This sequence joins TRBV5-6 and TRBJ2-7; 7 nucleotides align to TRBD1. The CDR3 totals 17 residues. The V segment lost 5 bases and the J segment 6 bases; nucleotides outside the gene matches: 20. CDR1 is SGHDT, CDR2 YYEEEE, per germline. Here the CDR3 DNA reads TGTGCCAGCAGTTACACCGGGACAGAAATCTGGTGGGGCGAGCAGTACTTC. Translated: CASSYTGTEIWWGEQYF.

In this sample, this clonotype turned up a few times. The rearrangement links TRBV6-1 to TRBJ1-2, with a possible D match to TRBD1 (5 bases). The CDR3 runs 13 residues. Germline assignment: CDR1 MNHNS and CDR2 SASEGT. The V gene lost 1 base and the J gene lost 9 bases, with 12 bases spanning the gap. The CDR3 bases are TGTGCCAGCAGTGAAGACAGGACGGGCAGCTACACCTTC. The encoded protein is CASSEDRTGSYTF.

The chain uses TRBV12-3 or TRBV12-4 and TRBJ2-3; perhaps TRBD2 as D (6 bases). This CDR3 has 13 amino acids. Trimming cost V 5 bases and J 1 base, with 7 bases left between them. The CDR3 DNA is TGTGCCAGCAGTGCTAGCGGCACAGATACGCAGTATTTT. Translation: CASSASGTDTQYF.

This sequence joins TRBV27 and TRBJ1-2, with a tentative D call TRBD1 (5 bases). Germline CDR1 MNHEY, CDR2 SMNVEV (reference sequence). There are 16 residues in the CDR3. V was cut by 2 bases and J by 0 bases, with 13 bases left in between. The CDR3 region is CASSLRRGEPNYGYTF. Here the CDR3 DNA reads TGTGCCAGCAGTTTACGGCGGGGGGAGCCTAACTATGGCTACACCTTC.

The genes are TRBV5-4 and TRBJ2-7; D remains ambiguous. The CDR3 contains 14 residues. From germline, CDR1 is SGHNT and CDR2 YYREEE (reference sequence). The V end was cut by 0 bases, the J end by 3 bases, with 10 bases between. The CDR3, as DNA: TGTGCCAGCAGCTTGGAAGGGATCCGCTACGAGCAGTACTTC. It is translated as CASSLEGIRYEQYF.

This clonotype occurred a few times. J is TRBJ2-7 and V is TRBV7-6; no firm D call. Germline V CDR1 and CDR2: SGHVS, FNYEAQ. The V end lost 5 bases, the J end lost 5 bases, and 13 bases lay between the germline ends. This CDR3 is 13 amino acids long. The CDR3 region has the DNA TGTGCCAGCAGCGCCGATCTGAGCCACGAGCAGTACTTC. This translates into CASSADLSHEQYF. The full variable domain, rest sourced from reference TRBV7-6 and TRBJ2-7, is GAGVSQSPRYKVTKRGQDVALRCDPISGHVSLYWYRQALGQGPEFLTYFNYEAQQDKSGLPNDRFSAERPEGSISTLTIQRTEQRDSAMYRCASSADLSHEQYFGPGTRLTVT.

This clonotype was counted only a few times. CDR3 in amino acids: CASSQGFEVFGYTF. The CDR3 bases are TGCGCCAGCAGCCAGGGGTTTGAGGTTTTTGGCTACACCTTC. V gene TRBV10-2 combines with J gene TRBJ1-2; D might be TRBD1 (6 bases). Trimming pared 6 bases from V and 7 bases from J, leaving 18 bases between. Looked up from germline, CDR1 is WSHSY and CDR2 is SAAADI. The CDR3 loop spans 14 amino acids.

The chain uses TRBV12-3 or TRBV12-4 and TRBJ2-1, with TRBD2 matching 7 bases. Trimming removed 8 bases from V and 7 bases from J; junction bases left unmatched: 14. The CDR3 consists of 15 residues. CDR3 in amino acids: CASLESAGALNEQFF. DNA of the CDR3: TGTGCCAGCCTCGAATCGGCGGGAGCTCTGAATGAGCAGTTCTTC.

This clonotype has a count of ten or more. The CDR3 nucleotides read TGTGCCAGCAGCTTAATCCGGGTCGGGGAGGGTTACAATGAGCAGTTCTTC. Its translation: CASSLIRVGEGYNEQFF. The chain couples TRBV7-2 to TRBJ2-1; 7 nucleotides align to TRBD2. Looked up from germline, CDR1 is SGHTA and CDR2 is FQGNSA. The CDR3 is made up of 17 amino acids. The junction had 11 bases not matched to a gene; V was cut back by 2 bases and J by 4 bases.

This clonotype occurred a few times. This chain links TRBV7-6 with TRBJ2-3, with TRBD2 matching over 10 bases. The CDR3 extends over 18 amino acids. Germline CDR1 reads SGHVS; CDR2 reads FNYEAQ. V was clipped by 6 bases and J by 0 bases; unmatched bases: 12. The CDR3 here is CASRFPPWTSGSTDTQYF. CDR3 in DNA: TGTGCCAGCAGGTTTCCACCTTGGACTAGCGGAAGCACAGATACGCAGTATTTT.

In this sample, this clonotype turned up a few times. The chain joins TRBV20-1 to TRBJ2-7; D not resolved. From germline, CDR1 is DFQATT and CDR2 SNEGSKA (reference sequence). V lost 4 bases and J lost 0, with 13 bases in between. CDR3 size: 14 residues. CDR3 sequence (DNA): TGCAGTGCTATTAAGAATCCAAGCTCCTACGAGCAGTACTTC. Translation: CSAIKNPSSYEQYF.

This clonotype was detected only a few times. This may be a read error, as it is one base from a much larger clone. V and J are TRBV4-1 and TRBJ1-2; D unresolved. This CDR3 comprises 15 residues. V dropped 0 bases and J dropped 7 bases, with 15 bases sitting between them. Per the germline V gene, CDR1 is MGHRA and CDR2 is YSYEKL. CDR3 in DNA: TGCGCCAGCAGCCAAGATCATTCGGGGTTTGGTGGCTACACCTTC. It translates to CASSQDHSGFGGYTF.

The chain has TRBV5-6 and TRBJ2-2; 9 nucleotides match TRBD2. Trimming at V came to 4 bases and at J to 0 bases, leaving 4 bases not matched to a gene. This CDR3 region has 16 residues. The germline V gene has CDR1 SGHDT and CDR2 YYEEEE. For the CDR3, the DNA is TGTGCCAGCAGCGTCGCGGGGGGGCCGAACACCGGGGAGCTGTTTTTT. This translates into CASSVAGGPNTGELFF.

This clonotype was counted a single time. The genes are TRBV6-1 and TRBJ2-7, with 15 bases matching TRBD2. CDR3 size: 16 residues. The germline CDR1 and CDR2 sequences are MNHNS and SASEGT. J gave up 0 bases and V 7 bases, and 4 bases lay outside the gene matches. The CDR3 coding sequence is TGTGCCAGCATTGGGACTAGCGGGAGGAGCTCCTACGAGCAGTACTTC. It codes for CASIGTSGRSSYEQYF.

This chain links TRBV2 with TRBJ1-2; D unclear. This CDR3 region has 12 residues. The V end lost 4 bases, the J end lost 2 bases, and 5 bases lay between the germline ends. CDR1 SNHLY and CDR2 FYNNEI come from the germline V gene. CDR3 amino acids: CASSVRNYGYTF. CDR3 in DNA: TGTGCCAGCAGTGTTCGCAACTATGGCTACACCTTC.

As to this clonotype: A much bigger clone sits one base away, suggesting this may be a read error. The CDR3: CAISARQGAKNQPQHF. CDR3 sequence (DNA): TGTGCCATCAGCGCCAGACAGGGGGCGAAAAATCAGCCCCAGCATTTT. The chain couples TRBV7-2 to TRBJ1-5; 10 nucleotides agree with TRBD1. The CDR3 consists of 16 residues. Germline values: CDR1 SGHTA, CDR2 FQGNSA.

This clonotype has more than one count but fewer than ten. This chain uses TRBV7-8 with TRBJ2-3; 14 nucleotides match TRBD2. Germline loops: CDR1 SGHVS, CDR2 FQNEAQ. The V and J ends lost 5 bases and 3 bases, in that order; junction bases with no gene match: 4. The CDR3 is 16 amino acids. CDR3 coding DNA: TGTGCCAGCAGCCGACTAGCGGGGGGGCGGACAGATACGCAGTATTTT. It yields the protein CASSRLAGGRTDTQYF. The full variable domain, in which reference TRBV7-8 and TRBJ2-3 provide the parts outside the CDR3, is GAGVSQSPRYKVAKRGQDVALRCDPISGHVSLFWYQQALGQGPEFLTYFQNEAQLDKSGLPSDRFFAERPEGSVSTLKIQRTQQEDSAVYLCASSRLAGGRTDTQYFGPGTRLTVL.

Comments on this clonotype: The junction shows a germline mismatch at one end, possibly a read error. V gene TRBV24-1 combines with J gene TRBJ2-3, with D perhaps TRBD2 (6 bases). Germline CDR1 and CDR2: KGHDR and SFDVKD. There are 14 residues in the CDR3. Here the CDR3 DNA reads TGTGCCTCCAGTGCTCTAGCGAGCACAGATACGCAGTATTTT. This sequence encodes CASSALASTDTQYF.

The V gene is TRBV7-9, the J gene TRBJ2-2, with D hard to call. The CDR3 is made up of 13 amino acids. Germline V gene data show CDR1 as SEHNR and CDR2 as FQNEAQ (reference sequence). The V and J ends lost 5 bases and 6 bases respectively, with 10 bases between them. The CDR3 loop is CASSARNAGELFF. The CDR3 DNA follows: TGTGCCAGCAGCGCCCGTAACGCCGGGGAGCTGTTTTTT.

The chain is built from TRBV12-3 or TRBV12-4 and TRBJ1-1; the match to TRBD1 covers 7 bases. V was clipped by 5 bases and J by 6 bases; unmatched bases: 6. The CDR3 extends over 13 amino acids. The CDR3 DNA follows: TGTGCCAGCAGTATACAGGGGTTGGCTGAAGCTTTCTTT. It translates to CASSIQGLAEAFF.

CDR3 DNA: TGTGCCAGCAGCTCCGGTGTTGTGGCAGATACGCAGTATTTT. Amino acids: CASSSGVVADTQYF. This chain joins TRBV7-2 and TRBJ2-3; D is ambiguous. CDR1 is SGHTA and CDR2 is FQGNSA in the germline V gene. CDR3 length: 14 amino acids. The V end was cut by 4 bases, the J end by 4 bases, with 12 bases between. Based on the CDR3 plus reference TRBV7-2 and TRBJ2-3, the full variable domain is GAGVSQSPSNKVTEKGKDVELRCDPISGHTALYWYRQSLGQGLEFLIYFQGNSAPDKSGLPSDRFSAERTGGSVSTLTIQRTQQEDSAVYLCASSSGVVADTQYFGPGTRLTVL.

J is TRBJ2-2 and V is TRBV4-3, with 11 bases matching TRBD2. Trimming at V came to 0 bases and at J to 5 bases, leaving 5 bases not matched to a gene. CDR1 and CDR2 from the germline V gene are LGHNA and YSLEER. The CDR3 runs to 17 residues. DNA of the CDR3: TGCGCCAGCAGCCAAGATAGTACTAGCGGGAGTACCGGGGAGCTGTTTTTT. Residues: CASSQDSTSGSTGELFF.